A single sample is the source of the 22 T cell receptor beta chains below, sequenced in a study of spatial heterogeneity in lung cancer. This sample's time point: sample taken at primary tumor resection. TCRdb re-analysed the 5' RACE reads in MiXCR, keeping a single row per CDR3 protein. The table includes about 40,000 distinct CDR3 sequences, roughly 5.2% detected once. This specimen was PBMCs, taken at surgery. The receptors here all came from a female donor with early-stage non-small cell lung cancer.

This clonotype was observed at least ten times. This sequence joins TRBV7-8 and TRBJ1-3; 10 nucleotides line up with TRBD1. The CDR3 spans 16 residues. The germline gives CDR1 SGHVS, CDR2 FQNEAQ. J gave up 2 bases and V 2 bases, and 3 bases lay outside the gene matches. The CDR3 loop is CASSLWDRGPGNTIYF. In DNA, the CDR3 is TGTGCCAGCAGCTTATGGGACAGGGGACCTGGAAACACCATATATTTT. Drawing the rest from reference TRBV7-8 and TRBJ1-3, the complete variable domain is GAGVSQSPRYKVAKRGQDVALRCDPISGHVSLFWYQQALGQGPEFLTYFQNEAQLDKSGLPSDRFFAERPEGSVSTLKIQRTQQEDSAVYLCASSLWDRGPGNTIYFGEGSWLTVV.

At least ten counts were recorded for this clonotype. The CDR3 here is CASSFRDRNSPLHF. CDR3 DNA sequence: TGTGCCAGCAGCTTCCGGGACAGGAATTCACCCCTCCACTTT. The chain has TRBV7-2 and TRBJ1-6; 8 bases map to TRBD1. J gave up 7 bases and V 3 bases, and 2 bases lay outside the gene matches. Germline V gene sequence: CDR1 SGHTA, CDR2 FQGNSA. There are 14 residues in the CDR3.

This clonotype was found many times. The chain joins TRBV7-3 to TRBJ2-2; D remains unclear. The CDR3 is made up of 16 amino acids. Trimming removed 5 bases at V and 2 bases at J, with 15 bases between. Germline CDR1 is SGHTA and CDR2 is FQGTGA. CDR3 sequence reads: CASSPRMGKNTGELFF. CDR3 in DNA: TGTGCCAGCAGCCCCCGGATGGGGAAAAACACCGGGGAGCTGTTTTTT.

The CDR3 is CASSYGERDEAFF. DNA of the CDR3: TGTGCCAGCAGTTACGGAGAGAGGGACGAAGCTTTCTTT. The rearrangement uses TRBV6-2 or TRBV6-3 and TRBJ1-1; TRBD1 might be the D (5 bases). V gave up 2 bases and J gave up 8 bases, with 12 bases separating them. This CDR3 is built from 13 residues. Germline V CDR1 and CDR2: MNHEY, SVGEGT.

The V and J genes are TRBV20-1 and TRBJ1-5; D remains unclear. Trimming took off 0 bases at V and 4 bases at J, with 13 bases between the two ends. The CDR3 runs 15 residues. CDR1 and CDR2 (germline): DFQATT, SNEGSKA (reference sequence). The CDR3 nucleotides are TGCAGTGCTAGAGATTTTGGGCGGGAGAATCAGCCCCAGCATTTT. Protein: CSARDFGRENQPQHF.

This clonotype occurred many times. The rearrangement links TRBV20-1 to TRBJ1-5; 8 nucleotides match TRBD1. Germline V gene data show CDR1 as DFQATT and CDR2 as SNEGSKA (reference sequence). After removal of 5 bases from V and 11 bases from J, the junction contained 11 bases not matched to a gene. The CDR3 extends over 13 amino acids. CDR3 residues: CSAEGTGGQAQHF. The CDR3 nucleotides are TGCAGTGCTGAAGGGACAGGTGGGCAGGCCCAGCATTTT.

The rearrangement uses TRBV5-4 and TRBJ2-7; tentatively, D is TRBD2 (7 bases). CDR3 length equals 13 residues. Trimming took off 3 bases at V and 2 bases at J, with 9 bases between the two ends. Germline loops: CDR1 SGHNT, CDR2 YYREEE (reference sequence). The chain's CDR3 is CASSSGGAYEQYF. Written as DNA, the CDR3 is TGTGCCAGCAGCTCGGGGGGCGCCTACGAGCAGTACTTC.

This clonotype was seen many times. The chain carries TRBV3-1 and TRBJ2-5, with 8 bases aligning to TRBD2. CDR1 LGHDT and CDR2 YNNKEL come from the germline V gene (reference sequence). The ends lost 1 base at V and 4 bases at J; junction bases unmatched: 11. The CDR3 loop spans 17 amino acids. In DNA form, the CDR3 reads TGTGCCAGCAGCCAAGGTCCCGGAGCGGGGGCGTCAGAGACCCAGTACTTC. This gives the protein CASSQGPGAGASETQYF.

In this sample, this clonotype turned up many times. The CDR3: CSVDLGQGYEKLFF. In DNA, the CDR3 is TGCAGCGTTGATTTGGGACAGGGGTACGAAAAACTGTTTTTT. The rearrangement uses TRBV29-1 and TRBJ1-4; TRBD1 agrees at 10 bases. J was trimmed by 8 bases and V by 3 bases; bases with no gene match: 6. CDR1 is SQVTM and CDR2 is ANQGSEA in the germline V gene. The CDR3 consists of 14 residues.

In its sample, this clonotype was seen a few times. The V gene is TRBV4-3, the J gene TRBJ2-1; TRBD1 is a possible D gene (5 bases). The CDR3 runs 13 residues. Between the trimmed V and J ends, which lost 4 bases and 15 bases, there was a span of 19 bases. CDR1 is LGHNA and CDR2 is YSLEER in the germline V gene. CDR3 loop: CASSRTNRTPRFF. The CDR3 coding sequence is TGCGCCAGCAGCCGCACGAACCGGACACCGAGGTTCTTC.

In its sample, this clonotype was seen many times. The CDR3 DNA follows: TGTGCCAGCAGCTGGGGACAGGGGTTAACTGAAGCTTTCTTT. Translating gives CASSWGQGLTEAFF. The chain recombines TRBV14 with TRBJ1-1, with 10 bases fitting TRBD1. The length of the CDR3 is 14 residues. The V and J ends lost 5 bases and 5 bases, in that order; junction bases with no gene match: 5. Germline V gene sequence: CDR1 SGHDN, CDR2 FVKESK.

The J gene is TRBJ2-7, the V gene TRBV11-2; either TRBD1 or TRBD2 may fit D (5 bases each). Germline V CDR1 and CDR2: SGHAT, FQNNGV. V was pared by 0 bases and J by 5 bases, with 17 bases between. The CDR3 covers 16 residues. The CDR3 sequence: CASSLDGEQGVHEQYF. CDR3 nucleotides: TGTGCCAGCAGCTTAGATGGGGAGCAGGGAGTCCACGAGCAGTACTTC.

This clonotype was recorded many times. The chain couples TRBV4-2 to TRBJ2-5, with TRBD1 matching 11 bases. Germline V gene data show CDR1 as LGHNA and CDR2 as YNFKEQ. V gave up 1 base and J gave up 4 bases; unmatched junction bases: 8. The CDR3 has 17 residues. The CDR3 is CASSQAGPGQGGETQYF. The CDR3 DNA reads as TGTGCCAGCAGCCAAGCTGGACCGGGACAGGGGGGAGAGACCCAGTACTTC.

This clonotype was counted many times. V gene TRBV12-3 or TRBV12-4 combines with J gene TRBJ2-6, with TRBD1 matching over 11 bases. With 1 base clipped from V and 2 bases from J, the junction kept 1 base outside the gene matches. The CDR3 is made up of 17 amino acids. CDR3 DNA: TGTGCCAGCAGTTTAGGGACAGGGGGCGCTGGGGCCAACGTCCTGACTTTC. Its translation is CASSLGTGGAGANVLTF.

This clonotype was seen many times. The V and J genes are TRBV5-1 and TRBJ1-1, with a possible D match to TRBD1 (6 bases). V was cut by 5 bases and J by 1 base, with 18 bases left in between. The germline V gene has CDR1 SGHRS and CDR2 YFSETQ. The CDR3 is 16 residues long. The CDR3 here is CASRMGSAGANTEAFF. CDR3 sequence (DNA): TGCGCCAGCAGGATGGGGAGTGCGGGGGCGAACACTGAAGCTTTCTTT.

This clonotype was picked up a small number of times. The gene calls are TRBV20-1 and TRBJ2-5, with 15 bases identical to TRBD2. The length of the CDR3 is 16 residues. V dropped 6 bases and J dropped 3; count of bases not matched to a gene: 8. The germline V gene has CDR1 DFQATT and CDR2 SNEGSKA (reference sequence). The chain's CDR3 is CSATGLAGGREETQYF. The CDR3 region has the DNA TGCAGTGCGACGGGACTAGCGGGGGGCCGTGAAGAGACCCAGTACTTC.

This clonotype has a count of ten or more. The CDR3 loop is CASSSGRFGYTF. The CDR3 DNA is TGTGCCAGCAGCTCGGGCAGGTTCGGCTACACCTTC. This rearrangement joins TRBV28 to TRBJ1-2; unclear D gene. The CDR3 is made up of 12 amino acids. V lost 6 bases and J lost 8, with 13 bases in between. Germline CDR1 and CDR2: MDHEN and SYDVKM.

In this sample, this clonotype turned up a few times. The CDR3, as DNA: TGTGCCTGTAGCCGGGACAGCTACGAGCAGTACTTC. It codes for CACSRDSYEQYF. The V call is TRBV12-3 or TRBV12-4, the J call TRBJ2-7; TRBD1 matches 7 bases. V lost 11 bases, J lost 3 bases, and 7 bases stayed unmatched. The CDR3 spans 12 residues.

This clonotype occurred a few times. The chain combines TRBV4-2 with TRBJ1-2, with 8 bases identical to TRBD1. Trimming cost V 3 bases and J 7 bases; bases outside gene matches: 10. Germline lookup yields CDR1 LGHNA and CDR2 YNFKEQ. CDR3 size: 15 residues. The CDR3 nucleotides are TGTGCCAGCAGCCATACAGACAGGGGTTTACGTGGCTACACCTTC. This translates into CASSHTDRGLRGYTF.

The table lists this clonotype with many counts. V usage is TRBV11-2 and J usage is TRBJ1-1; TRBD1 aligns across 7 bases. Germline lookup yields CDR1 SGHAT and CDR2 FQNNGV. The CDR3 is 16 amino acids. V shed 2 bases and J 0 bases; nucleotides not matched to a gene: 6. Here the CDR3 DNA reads TGTGCCAGCAGCTTACGGTTCGGGACAGTGAACACTGAAGCTTTCTTT. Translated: CASSLRFGTVNTEAFF.

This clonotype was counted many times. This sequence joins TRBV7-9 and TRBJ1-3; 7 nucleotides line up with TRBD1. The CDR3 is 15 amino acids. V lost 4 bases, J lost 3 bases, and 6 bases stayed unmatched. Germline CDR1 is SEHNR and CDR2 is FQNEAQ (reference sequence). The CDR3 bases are TGTGCCAGCAGCTCGACAGGGATATTTGGAAACACCATATATTTT. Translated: CASSSTGIFGNTIYF.

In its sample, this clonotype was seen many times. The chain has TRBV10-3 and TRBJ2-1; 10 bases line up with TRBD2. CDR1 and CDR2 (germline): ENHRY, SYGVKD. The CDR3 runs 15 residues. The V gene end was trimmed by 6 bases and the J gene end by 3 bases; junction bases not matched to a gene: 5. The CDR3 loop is CAIRDSGGSYNEQFF. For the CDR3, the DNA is TGTGCCATCAGGGATAGCGGGGGGAGCTACAATGAGCAGTTCTTC.